The source of this T cell receptor beta chain is a study of blood T cell repertoires in COVID-19 (dated by TCRdb to 2020 to 2022). Background for the entire study: Samples covering the acute and convalescent phases of COVID-19 were provided by collaborators in the United States, Italy and Spain. The prospective study material was composed of cDNA or gDNA derived from T cells, B-cell-depleted T cells, or PBMCs. The dataset comprised deeply sampled blood TCRbeta repertoires from subjects exposed to, actively infected with, or recovered from COVID-19. The repertoires were released in a freely available public database intended as a resource for research on the immune response to SARS-CoV-2. Samples came from the ongoing ImmuneRACE study (first 160 participants) plus 1,254 subjects from 6 global collaborators. Sample metadata almost always included a de-identified subject ID, COVID-19 status, age in years and sex. Where available, HLA class I and class II types were taken from metadata supplied by the sample provider and were not determined by assay-based typing. Points the paper makes about the study in general: The amount of clinical and demographic metadata varied by source and participant and was provided uncurated.

The immunoSEQ Assay, a bias-controlled multiplex PCR, was used to amplify TCRbeta CDR3 regions from genomic DNA. The source study handled its data this way. Within the assay, amplification of reference gene primers was used to estimate how many nucleated cells each sample contained. To quantify the absolute abundance of each unique TCRbeta CDR3 rearrangement, sequence reads were collapsed and filtered. For each sample, productive Simpson clonality was calculated as the square root of Simpson's diversity index over productive rearrangements. Not all clones reach the TCRdb copy of this immuneACCESS table, which keeps in-frame sequences only. Checked studies attribute under half of the gap to unresolved V genes and leave the rest unexplained. From that table come the V and J calls and clone size; the DNA was used to work out D and trimming. Recorded for this sample are approximately 150,000 clones; approximately 87% of them occurred a single time. The ten largest clonotypes hold approximately 2% of the sample.

Remarks on this clone: Its recognized antigen is unknown. The input lacks base qualities; no much larger clone sits a single base away.

The collaborating institutions used their own protocols to collect whole blood in K2EDTA tubes. Collaborator samples were shipped for TCRbeta analysis as frozen whole blood, isolated PBMCs, or DNA extracted from either sample type. Relative to germline, V is missing 6 bases and J is missing 1 base, with 11 bases of the junction outside any gene match. The germline V gene (reference sequence) sets CDR1 to DFQATT and CDR2 to SNEGSKA. Reading from cysteine to phenylalanine, the CDR3 counts 15 amino acids. Only the CDR3 DNA is retained, 45 bases long and in frame from the first base. The chain employs TRBV20-1 and TRBJ2-5; TRBD1 matches 7 bases in the middle. Material for sequencing was peripheral blood. The source is a man aged 70-80 years with active COVID-19. The nucleotides read TGCAGTGCAAGTGAGGGACAGCTTCTCCAAGAGACCCAGTACTTC. The encoded protein is CSASEGQLLQETQYF.